This T cell receptor (beta chain) was sequenced during a study of cytomegalovirus exposure and HLA in healthy donors. The study ran its PCR with 60 Vbeta and 13 Jbeta primers. Clones were read by immunoSEQ multiplex PCR, and TCRdb kept only the in-frame ones, dropping some. The sample contains 200,000 to 250,000 clones, approximately 88% of which appear only once. CDR1 is GTSNPN, CDR2 SVGIG, per germline (reference sequence). J was trimmed by 5 bases and V by 0 bases; bases with no gene match: 12. The CDR3 covers 17 residues. V gene TRBV30 combines with J gene TRBJ2-5; TRBD2 agrees at 10 bases. The specimen sequenced was PBMCs. This TCR was sampled from a boy younger than 10 in good health and CMV-seronegative. The CDR3 DNA reads TGTGCCTGGAGTGTCCTCTCTATAGCGGGAGGAAGGGAGACCCAGTACTTC. It is translated as CAWSVLSIAGGRETQYF.